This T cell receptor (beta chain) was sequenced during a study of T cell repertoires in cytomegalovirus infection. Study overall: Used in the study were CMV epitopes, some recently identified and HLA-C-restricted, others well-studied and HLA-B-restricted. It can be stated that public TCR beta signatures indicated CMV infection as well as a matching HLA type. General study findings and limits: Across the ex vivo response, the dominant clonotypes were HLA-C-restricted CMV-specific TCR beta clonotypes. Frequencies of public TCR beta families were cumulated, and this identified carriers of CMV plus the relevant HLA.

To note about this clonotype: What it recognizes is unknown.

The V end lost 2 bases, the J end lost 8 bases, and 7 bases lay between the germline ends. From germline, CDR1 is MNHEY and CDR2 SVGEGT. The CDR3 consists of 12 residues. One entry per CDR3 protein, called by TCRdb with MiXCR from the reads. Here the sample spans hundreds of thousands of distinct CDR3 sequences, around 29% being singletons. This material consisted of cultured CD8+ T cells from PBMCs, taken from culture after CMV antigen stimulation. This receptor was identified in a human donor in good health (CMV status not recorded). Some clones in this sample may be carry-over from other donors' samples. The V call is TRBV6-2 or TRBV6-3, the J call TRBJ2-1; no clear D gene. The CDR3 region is CASSYQVHEQFF. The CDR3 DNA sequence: TGTGCCAGCAGTTACCAGGTCCATGAGCAGTTCTTC.